Presented here are 6 T cell receptor beta chains from one specimen sequenced in a study of immune evolution from preneoplasia to lung adenocarcinoma. Profiled with immunoSEQ multiplex PCR; TCRdb holds only in-frame clones, not every one. The sample consists of around 16,000 clones, approximately 86% of them appearing once. Sequenced input: FFPE invasive lung adenocarcinoma tissue. The receptors here all came from a person between 65 and 80 years old with invasive lung adenocarcinoma.

The chain is built from TRBV7-9 and TRBJ2-1, with D possibly matching TRBD2 (6 bases). The CDR3 covers 12 residues. CDR1 SEHNR and CDR2 FQNEAQ come from the germline V gene (reference sequence). V lost 10 bases to trimming and J lost 3 bases, with 10 bases between them. The CDR3 protein is CATRRGYNEQFF. DNA of the CDR3: TGTGCCACCCGGAGGGGCTACAATGAGCAGTTCTTC.

The chain has TRBV28 and TRBJ1-5, with D possibly being TRBD1 (5 bases). Per germline, CDR1 MDHEN and CDR2 SYDVKM. This CDR3 region has 14 residues. Trimming cost V 6 bases and J 9 bases, with 18 bases left between them. The CDR3 protein is CASRIGHDGAPQHF. The CDR3 bases are TGTGCCAGCAGAATAGGACACGATGGGGCGCCCCAGCATTTT.

The chain carries TRBV15 and TRBJ2-3; 13 nucleotides match TRBD2. The CDR3 has 16 residues. V shed 4 bases and J 2 bases; nucleotides not matched to a gene: 3. Looked up from germline, CDR1 is LNHNV and CDR2 is YYDKDF (reference sequence). CDR3 sequence: CATSTTSGGPTDTQYF. Written as DNA, the CDR3 is TGTGCCACCAGCACGACTAGCGGGGGGCCCACAGATACGCAGTATTTT.

The J gene is TRBJ1-5, the V gene TRBV7-8; 11 nucleotides align to TRBD1. CDR1 is SGHVS, CDR2 FQNEAQ, per germline. CDR3 size: 17 residues. V shed 1 base and J 0 bases; nucleotides not matched to a gene: 2. In DNA, the CDR3 is TGTGCCAGCAGCTTAGGCGGGACAGGGGGTAGCAATCAGCCCCAGCATTTT. Translation gives CASSLGGTGGSNQPQHF.

V is TRBV19 and J is TRBJ1-1, with D hard to call. Trimming took off 3 bases at V and 2 bases at J, with 10 bases between the two ends. This CDR3 spans 14 amino acids. The V gene's germline CDR1 is LNHDA and CDR2 SQIVND (reference sequence). In DNA form, the CDR3 reads TGTGCCAGTAGTATCCGCCGGGATAACACTGAAGCTTTCTTT. Translated: CASSIRRDNTEAFF.

This rearrangement joins TRBV21-1 to TRBJ2-1; no DNA check was done on the table's D call, TRBD2. TRBV21-1 is a pseudogene segment. The CDR3 runs 12 residues. The CDR3 loop reads CASSSLAGQQFF. Written as DNA, the CDR3 is TGTGCCAGCAGCAGTTTGGCGGGACAGCAGTTCTTC.